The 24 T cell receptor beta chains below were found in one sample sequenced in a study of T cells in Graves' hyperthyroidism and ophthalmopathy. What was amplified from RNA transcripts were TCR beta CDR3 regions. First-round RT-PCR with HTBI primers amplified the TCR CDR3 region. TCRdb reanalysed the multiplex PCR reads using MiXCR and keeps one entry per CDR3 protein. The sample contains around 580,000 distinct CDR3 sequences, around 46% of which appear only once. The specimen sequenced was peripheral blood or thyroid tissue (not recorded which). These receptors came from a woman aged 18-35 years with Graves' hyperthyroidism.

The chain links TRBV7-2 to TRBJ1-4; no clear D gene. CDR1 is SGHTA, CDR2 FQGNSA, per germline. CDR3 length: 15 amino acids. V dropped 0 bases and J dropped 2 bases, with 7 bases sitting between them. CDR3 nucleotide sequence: TGTGCCAGCAGCTTAGCGACGGTTACTAATGAAAAACTGTTTTTT. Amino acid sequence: CASSLATVTNEKLFF.

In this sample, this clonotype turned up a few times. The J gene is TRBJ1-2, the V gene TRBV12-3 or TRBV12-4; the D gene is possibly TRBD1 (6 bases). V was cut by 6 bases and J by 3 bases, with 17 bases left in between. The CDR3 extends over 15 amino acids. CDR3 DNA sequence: TGTGCCAGCAGCCGAGGACAGCAGGGAGACTATGGCTACACCTTC. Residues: CASSRGQQGDYGYTF.

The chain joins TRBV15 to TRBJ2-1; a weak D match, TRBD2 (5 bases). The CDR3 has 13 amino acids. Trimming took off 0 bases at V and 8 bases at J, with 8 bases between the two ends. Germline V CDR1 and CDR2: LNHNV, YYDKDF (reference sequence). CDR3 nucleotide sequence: TGTGCCACCAGCAGAGATCTCGGGGATGAGCAGTTCTTC. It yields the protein CATSRDLGDEQFF.

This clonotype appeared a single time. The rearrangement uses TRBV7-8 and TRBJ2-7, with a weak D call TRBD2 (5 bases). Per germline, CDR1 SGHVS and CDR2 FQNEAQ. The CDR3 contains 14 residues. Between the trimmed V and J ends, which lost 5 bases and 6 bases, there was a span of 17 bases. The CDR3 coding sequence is TGTGCCAGCAGCGTCGCGGACTGGCCTCGCGAGCAGTACTTC. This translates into CASSVADWPREQYF.

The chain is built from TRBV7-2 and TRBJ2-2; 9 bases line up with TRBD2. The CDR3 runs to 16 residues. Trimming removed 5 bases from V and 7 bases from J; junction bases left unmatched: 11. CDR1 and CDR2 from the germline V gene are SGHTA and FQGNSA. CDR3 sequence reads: CASSVLAGAFVGELFF. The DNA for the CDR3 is TGTGCCAGCAGCGTATTAGCGGGAGCTTTTGTCGGGGAGCTGTTTTTT. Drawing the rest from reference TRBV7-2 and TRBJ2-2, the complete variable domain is GAGVSQSPSNKVTEKGKDVELRCDPISGHTALYWYRQSLGQGLEFLIYFQGNSAPDKSGLPSDRFSAERTGGSVSTLTIQRTQQEDSAVYLCASSVLAGAFVGELFFGEGSRLTVL.

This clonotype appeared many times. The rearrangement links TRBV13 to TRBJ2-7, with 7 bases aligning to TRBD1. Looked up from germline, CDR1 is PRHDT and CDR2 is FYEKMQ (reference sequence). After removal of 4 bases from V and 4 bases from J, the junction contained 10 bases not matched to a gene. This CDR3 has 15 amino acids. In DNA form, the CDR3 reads TGTGCCAGCAGCTATTTCCCGGGACAGCAATACGAGCAGTACTTC. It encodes CASSYFPGQQYEQYF.

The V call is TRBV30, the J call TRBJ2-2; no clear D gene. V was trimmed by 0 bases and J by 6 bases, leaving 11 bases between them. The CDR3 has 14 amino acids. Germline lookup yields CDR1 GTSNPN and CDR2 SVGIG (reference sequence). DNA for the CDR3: TGTGCCTGGAGTGTACTTTCCGTCGCCGGGGAGCTGTTTTTT. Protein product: CAWSVLSVAGELFF.

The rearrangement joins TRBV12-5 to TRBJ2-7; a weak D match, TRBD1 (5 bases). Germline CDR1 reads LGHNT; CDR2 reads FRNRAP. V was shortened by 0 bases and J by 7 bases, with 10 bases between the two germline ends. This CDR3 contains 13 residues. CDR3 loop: CASGLVPDNEQYF. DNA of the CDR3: TGTGCTAGTGGTTTGGTACCGGACAATGAGCAGTACTTC.

The CDR3 sequence is CASSQLGLAGGQYF. The CDR3, as DNA: TGTGCCAGCAGCCAACTGGGGCTAGCGGGCGGACAGTACTTC. V usage is TRBV4-2 and J usage is TRBJ2-5; 8 bases match TRBD2. Germline V gene lookup returns CDR1 LGHNA and CDR2 YNFKEQ. After removal of 2 bases from V and 11 bases from J, the junction contained 10 bases not matched to a gene. The CDR3 loop spans 14 amino acids.

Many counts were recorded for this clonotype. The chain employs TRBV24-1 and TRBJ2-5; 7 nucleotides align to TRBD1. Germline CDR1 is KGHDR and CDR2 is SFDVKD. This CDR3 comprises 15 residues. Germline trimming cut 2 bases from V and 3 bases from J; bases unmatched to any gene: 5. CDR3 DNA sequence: TGTGCCACCAGTGATTCGAGGACAGGAGAAGAGACCCAGTACTTC. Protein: CATSDSRTGEETQYF.

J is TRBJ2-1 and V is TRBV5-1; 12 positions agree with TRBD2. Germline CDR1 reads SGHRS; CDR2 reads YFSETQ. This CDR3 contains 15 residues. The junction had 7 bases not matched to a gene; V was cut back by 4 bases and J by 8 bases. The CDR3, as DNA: TGCGCCAGCAGCCAACTAGCGGGAGGAGGCCATGAGCAGTTCTTC. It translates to CASSQLAGGGHEQFF.

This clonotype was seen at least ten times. In DNA form, the CDR3 reads TGCGCCAGCAGCCCTGAACCGGGGTGGAGGTTCTACGAGCAGTACTTC. It codes for CASSPEPGWRFYEQYF. This chain joins TRBV5-1 and TRBJ2-7; D might be TRBD2 (5 bases). The V gene's germline CDR1 is SGHRS and CDR2 YFSETQ. Trimming pared 4 bases from V and 3 bases from J, leaving 20 bases between. The CDR3 length is 16 residues.

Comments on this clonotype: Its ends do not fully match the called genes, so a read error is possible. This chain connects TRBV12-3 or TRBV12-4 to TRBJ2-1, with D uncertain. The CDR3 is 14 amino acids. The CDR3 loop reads CASSQETRMKNPIF. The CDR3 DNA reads TGTGCCAGCAGCCAAGAGACCCGGATGAAGAATCCGATCTTC.

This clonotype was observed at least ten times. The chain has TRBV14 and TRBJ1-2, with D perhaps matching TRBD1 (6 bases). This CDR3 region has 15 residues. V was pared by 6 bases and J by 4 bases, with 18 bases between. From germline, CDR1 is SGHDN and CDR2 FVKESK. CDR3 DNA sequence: TGTGCCAGCAGACCATCCGGGGGGCGATTCTATGGCTACACCTTC. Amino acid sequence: CASRPSGGRFYGYTF.

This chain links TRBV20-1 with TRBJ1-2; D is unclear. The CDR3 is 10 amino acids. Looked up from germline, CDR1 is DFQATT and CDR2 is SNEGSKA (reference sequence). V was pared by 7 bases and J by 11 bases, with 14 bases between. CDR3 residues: CSVREREYTF. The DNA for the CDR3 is TGCAGTGTGAGGGAGCGGGAGTACACCTTC.

The CDR3 region is CASSTRTGNEKLFF. The CDR3 DNA reads TGTGCCAGCAGTACCCGGACAGGGAACGAAAAACTGTTTTTT. V and J are TRBV6-6 and TRBJ1-4; 8 nucleotides line up with TRBD1. The V and J ends lost 5 bases and 8 bases, in that order; junction bases with no gene match: 7. CDR1 MNHNY and CDR2 SVGAGI come from the germline V gene (reference sequence). The CDR3 sequence is 14 residues long.

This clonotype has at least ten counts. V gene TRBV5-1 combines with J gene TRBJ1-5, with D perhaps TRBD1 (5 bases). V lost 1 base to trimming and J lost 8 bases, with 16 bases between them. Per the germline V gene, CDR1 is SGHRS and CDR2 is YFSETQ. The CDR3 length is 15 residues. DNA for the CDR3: TGCGCCAGCAGCTTGCGGGGACGGAGCGGGGAGCCCCAGCATTTT. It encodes CASSLRGRSGEPQHF.

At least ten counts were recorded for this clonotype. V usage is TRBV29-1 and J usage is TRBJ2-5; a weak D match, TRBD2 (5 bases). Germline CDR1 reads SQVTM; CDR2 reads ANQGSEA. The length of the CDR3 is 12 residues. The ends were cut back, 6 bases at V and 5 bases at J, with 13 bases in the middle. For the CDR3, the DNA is TGCAGCGTAGGGCGGGTACGGGAGACCCAGTACTTC. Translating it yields CSVGRVRETQYF. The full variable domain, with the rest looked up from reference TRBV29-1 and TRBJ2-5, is SAVISQKPSRDICQRGTSLTIQCQVDSQVTMMFWYRQQPGQSLTLIATANQGSEATYESGFVIDKFPISRPNLTFSTLTVSNMSPEDSSIYLCSVGRVRETQYFGPGTRLLVL.

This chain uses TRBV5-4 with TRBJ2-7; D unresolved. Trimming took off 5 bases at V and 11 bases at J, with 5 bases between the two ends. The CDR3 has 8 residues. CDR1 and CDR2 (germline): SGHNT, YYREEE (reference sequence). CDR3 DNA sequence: TGTGCCAGCAGTTCAGAGTACTTC. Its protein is CASSSEYF.

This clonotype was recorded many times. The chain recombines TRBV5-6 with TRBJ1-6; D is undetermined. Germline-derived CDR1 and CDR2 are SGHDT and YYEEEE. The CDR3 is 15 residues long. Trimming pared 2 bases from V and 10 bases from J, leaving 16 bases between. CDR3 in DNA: TGTGCCAGCAGCTTCGGACCCTCAGGAGTCTCACCCCTCCACTTT. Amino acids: CASSFGPSGVSPLHF.

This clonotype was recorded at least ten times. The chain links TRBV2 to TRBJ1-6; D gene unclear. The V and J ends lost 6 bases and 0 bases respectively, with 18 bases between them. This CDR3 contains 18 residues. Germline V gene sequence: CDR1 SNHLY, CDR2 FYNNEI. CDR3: CASRWTAGLSSYNSPLHF. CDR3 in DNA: TGTGCCAGCAGATGGACCGCTGGCCTGAGCTCCTATAATTCACCCCTCCACTTT.

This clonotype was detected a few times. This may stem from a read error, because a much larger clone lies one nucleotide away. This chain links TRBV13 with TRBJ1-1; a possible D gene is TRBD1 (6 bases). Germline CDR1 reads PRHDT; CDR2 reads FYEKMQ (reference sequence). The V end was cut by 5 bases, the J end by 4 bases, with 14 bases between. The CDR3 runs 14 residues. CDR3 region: CASSRFTGTTEAFF. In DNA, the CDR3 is TGTGCCAGCAGCCGATTTACAGGGACCACTGAAGCTTTCTTT.

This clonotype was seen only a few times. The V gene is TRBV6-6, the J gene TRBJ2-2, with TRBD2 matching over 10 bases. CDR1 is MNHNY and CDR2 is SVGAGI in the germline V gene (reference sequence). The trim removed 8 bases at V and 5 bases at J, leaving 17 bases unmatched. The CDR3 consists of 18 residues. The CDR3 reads CASGSGLAALLGTGELFF. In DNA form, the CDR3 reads TGTGCCAGCGGCTCCGGACTAGCGGCCCTCCTAGGGACCGGGGAGCTGTTTTTT.

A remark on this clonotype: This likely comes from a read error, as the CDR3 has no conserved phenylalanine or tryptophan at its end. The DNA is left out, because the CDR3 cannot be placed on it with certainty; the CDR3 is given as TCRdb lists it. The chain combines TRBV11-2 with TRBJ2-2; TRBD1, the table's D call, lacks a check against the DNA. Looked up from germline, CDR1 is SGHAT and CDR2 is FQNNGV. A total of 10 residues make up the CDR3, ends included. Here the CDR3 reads CASSHGGSGS.